These T cell receptor beta chains were read from a single sample in a study of cytomegalovirus exposure and HLA in healthy donors. This table comes from immunoSEQ multiplex PCR, and its TCRdb copy is limited to in-frame clones, with some not included. Of around 92,000 clones in the sample, 60% to 85% were seen once. Sample: PBMCs. The receptor set was obtained from a man aged 60 to 69 in good health and CMV-seropositive. The CDR3 runs from the conserved cysteine through the conserved F or W. The order of the fields is D gene, J gene, clone size, V gene, CDR3 protein, CDR3 DNA. A D gene is named only where the DNA matches it firmly. Clone size is stated in some rows and not others, as once, few, many or a class when expanded.

>TRBD1|TRBJ1-5|few|TRBV6-1
CASNLDRGRQPQHF
TGTGCCAGCAACCTGGACAGGGGAAGACAGCCCCAGCATTTT
>NA|TRBJ1-1|few|TRBV7-9
CASSLVIVQLAFF
TGTGCCAGCAGCTTAGTTATCGTCCAGTTAGCTTTCTTT
>NA|TRBJ2-1|NA|TRBV7-8
CASSFRLGSRNEQFF
TGTGCCAGCAGCTTTAGACTAGGCTCCAGGAATGAGCAGTTCTTC
>TRBD1|TRBJ1-1|NA|TRBV5-4
CASSLPLGQTNTEAFF
TGTGCCAGCAGCTTGCCCTTGGGACAGACGAACACTGAAGCTTTCTTT
>TRBD1|TRBJ2-7|NA|TRBV5-1
CASSWGTGGIDEQYF
TGCGCCAGCAGCTGGGGGACAGGAGGGATAGACGAGCAGTACTTC
>TRBD1|TRBJ1-4|NA|TRBV5-1
CASSFGQGAREKLFF
TGCGCCAGCAGCTTCGGACAGGGGGCTCGTGAAAAACTGTTTTTT
>TRBD1|TRBJ2-7|NA|TRBV6-6
CASSRDRGYEQYF
TGTGCCAGCAGTCGGGACAGGGGTTACGAGCAGTACTTC
>TRBD1|TRBJ2-7|few|TRBV10-3
CAISESPTGGEQYF
TGTGCCATCAGTGAGTCCCCGACAGGGGGAGAGCAGTACTTC
>NA|TRBJ1-3|NA|TRBV5-4
CASSLVQGSISSGNTIYF
TGTGCCAGCAGCTTGGTTCAGGGCTCGATTAGCTCTGGAAACACCATATATTTT
>NA|TRBJ2-2|few|TRBV10-3
CAIRPGLLTGELFF
TGTGCCATCAGACCAGGTTTACTCACCGGGGAGCTGTTTTTT